Described below is a single TCR beta chain sequence and its context. This PCR relied on a set of 60 Vbeta primers and 13 Jbeta primers. This table comes from immunoSEQ multiplex PCR, and its TCRdb copy is limited to in-frame clones, with some not included. The sample comprises some 180,000 clones, approximately 70% of which are singletons, and under 7% rests with the top ten. The data originate from a study of cytomegalovirus exposure and HLA in healthy donors. This CDR3 is built from 13 residues. Germline CDR1 SGHRS, CDR2 YFSETQ. The V and J ends lost 2 bases and 6 bases, in that order; junction bases with no gene match: 4.

The source material was PBMCs. The chain combines TRBV5-1 with TRBJ2-7; 8 bases line up with TRBD2. This sequence was found in a woman between 18 and 29 years old in good health and CMV-seropositive. CDR3 sequence: CASSFRGGSEQYF. Here the CDR3 DNA reads TGCGCCAGCAGCTTTCGGGGGGGCAGCGAGCAGTACTTC.